The T cell receptor (beta chain) described here comes from a study of Tregs in tolerant kidney transplant recipients. Overall study results and limits: Some patients' samples used different primers over time, so nucleotide sequences weren't comparable.

Mixed chimerism was transient after nonmyeloablative marrow transplants from related graft donors. Unstimulated Tregs (CD4+CD25+CD127-) and CD4+CD25- non-Tregs were sorted from PBMCs. A note on this clone: What it binds is unknown.

Assay used: immunoSEQ multiplex PCR; TCRdb lists only in-frame clones, some missing. The table has approximately 60,000 clones, about 89% seen once. Germline V gene sequence: CDR1 SGHTA, CDR2 FQGNSA. The CDR3 sequence is 17 residues long. Losses at the gene ends were 4 bases for V and 6 bases for J; bases not matched to a gene: 5. This chain joins TRBV7-2 and TRBJ2-2, with 16 nucleotides matching TRBD2. This sample comprised CD4+ T cells from blood (PBMCs), obtained 6 months after the transplant. The receptor was derived from a human patient who received a combined kidney and bone marrow transplant. Some T cells may have originated in the graft donor. CDR3 residues: CASSWTGTSGGAGELFF. CDR3 in DNA: TGTGCCAGCAGCTGGACCGGGACTAGCGGGGGGGCCGGGGAGCTGTTTTTT.